A selection of T cell receptor beta chains follows, all from one sample in a study of beta chain features in type 1 diabetes. Profiled with immunoSEQ multiplex PCR; TCRdb holds only in-frame clones, not every one. The sample has 250,000 to 300,000 clones; roughly 25% are singletons. Sample: naive CD4+ T cells from blood. The receptors were sampled from a young woman with type 1 diabetes. The CDR3 runs from the conserved cysteine through the conserved F or W. The D gene is left open where the match is weak. Clone size, where shown, is once, few, many, or a class for clones that have expanded.

TRBJ2-7	TRBD2	NA	TRBV5-1	CASSLSGTSGSLFIDEQYF	TGCGCCAGCAGCTTATCCGGGACTAGCGGGAGTCTATTCATCGACGAGCAGTACTTC
TRBJ2-1	TRBD2	NA	TRBV7-3	CASSLDQSGRRGEQFF	TGTGCCAGCAGCTTAGATCAGAGCGGGAGGCGTGGTGAGCAGTTCTTC
TRBJ1-1	NA	NA	TRBV27	CASSFSLRTVNTEAFF	TGTGCCAGCAGTTTCTCTCTACGGACAGTGAACACTGAAGCTTTCTTT
TRBJ2-1	TRBD1	NA	TRBV11-2	CASSLVGDRANEQFF	TGTGCCAGCAGCTTAGTGGGGGACAGGGCCAATGAGCAGTTCTTC
TRBJ2-1	TRBD2	few	TRBV7-9	CASSARFSGSSYNEQFF	TGTGCCAGCAGCGCCAGATTTAGCGGGAGCTCCTACAATGAGCAGTTCTTC
TRBJ2-1	TRBD2	NA	TRBV5-4	CASSFGGLAGNEQFF	TGTGCCAGCAGCTTCGGGGGACTAGCGGGAAATGAGCAGTTCTTC
TRBJ1-1	NA	few	TRBV29-1	CSIQTRGSNTEAFF	TGCAGCATCCAGACACGGGGATCAAACACTGAAGCTTTCTTT
TRBJ1-2	NA	few	TRBV20-1	CSASIRDGYTF	TGCAGTGCTAGCATCAGGGATGGCTACACCTTC
TRBJ2-5	TRBD1	NA	TRBV30	CAWSTGEETQYF	TGTGCCTGGAGTACAGGGGAAGAGACCCAGTACTTC
TRBJ2-1	NA	few	TRBV18	CASSPDSSYNEQFF	TGTGCCAGCTCACCGGACAGCTCCTACAATGAGCAGTTCTTC
TRBJ2-5	TRBD1	few	TRBV5-1	CASSLDRVGETQYF	TGCGCCAGCAGCCTCGACAGGGTGGGGGAGACCCAGTACTTC
TRBJ2-4	TRBD1	few	TRBV11-2	CASSSPGQENIQYF	TGTGCCAGCAGCTCCCCAGGACAGGAAAACATTCAGTACTTC
TRBJ2-1	TRBD2	NA	TRBV27	CASSGGLAAYNEQFF	TGTGCCAGCAGTGGTGGACTAGCGGCCTACAATGAGCAGTTCTTC
TRBJ2-1	TRBD2	NA	TRBV7-3	CASSLLAGSAYNEQFF	TGTGCCAGCAGCTTACTAGCGGGCTCCGCCTACAATGAGCAGTTCTTC
TRBJ1-2	NA	few	TRBV5-4	CASSSPDSNYGYTF	TGTGCCAGCAGCTCCCCAGACAGTAACTATGGCTACACCTTC
TRBJ1-2	TRBD1	few	TRBV7-9	CASSLGDREARGYTF	TGTGCCAGCAGCTTAGGGGACAGGGAGGCTCGCGGCTACACCTTC
TRBJ2-1	NA	few	TRBV19	CASSPVEGEQFF	TGTGCCAGTAGCCCCGTGGAGGGGGAGCAGTTCTTC
TRBJ2-3	NA	few	TRBV7-3	CASSAGQGGVTQYF	TGTGCCAGCAGCGCCGGACAGGGAGGGGTTACGCAGTATTTT
TRBJ2-1	NA	NA	TRBV18	CASSKDRDLFNEQFF	TGTGCCAGCTCAAAAGACAGGGACTTATTCAATGAGCAGTTCTTC
TRBJ2-6	TRBD1	few	TRBV7-3	CASSRQGPGANVLTF	TGTGCCAGCAGTCGACAGGGACCTGGGGCCAACGTCCTGACTTTC
TRBJ2-7	TRBD2	NA	TRBV11-2	CASIEGTGTRIYGQYF	TGTGCCAGCATCGAGGGGACCGGGACTAGAATTTACGGGCAGTACTTC
TRBJ2-1	NA	NA	TRBV30	CAWAPVYNEQFF	TGTGCCTGGGCTCCAGTCTACAATGAGCAGTTCTTC
TRBJ2-3	NA	NA	TRBV7-2	CASSLGGWTDTQYF	TGTGCCAGCAGCCTGGGGGGATGGACAGATACGCAGTATTTT
TRBJ1-2	NA	few	TRBV5-1	CASSLDHRVDYGYTF	TGCGCCAGCAGCTTGGATCACAGGGTCGACTATGGCTACACCTTC
TRBJ2-7	TRBD2	NA	TRBV27	CASSRSGLAVYEQYF	TGTGCCAGCAGTCGTTCTGGACTAGCGGTCTACGAGCAGTACTTC
TRBJ2-7	NA	few	TRBV23-1	CASSPRLCSYEQYF	TGCGCCAGCAGTCCACGACTATGCTCCTACGAGCAGTACTTC
TRBJ1-1	NA	NA	TRBV29-1	CSGGRALNTEAFF	TGCAGCGGAGGTCGAGCTCTGAACACTGAAGCTTTCTTT
TRBJ1-1	NA	NA	TRBV11-2	CASSLNSNTEAFF	TGTGCCAGCAGCCTAAATTCAAACACTGAAGCTTTCTTT
TRBJ2-1	TRBD2	few	TRBV12-5	CASGSLGGRGGEQFF	TGTGCTAGTGGTTCGCTCGGCGGGAGGGGGGGGGAGCAGTTCTTC
TRBJ2-7	TRBD1	NA	TRBV30	CAWSARQGHYEQYF	TGTGCCTGGAGTGCCAGACAGGGACACTACGAGCAGTACTTC
TRBJ2-3	TRBD2	few	TRBV4-2	CASSQDRQAGPTDTQYF	TGTGCCAGCAGCCAAGATCGGCAAGCGGGACCCACAGATACGCAGTATTTT
TRBJ2-7	TRBD2	NA	TRBV7-3	CASSRTSGSRDEQYF	TGTGCCAGCAGCCGGACTAGCGGTTCTAGGGACGAGCAGTACTTC
TRBJ2-1	TRBD2	few	TRBV19	CASSNLAGGPGEQFF	TGTGCCAGTAGTAACCTCGCGGGAGGTCCTGGTGAGCAGTTCTTC
TRBJ1-2	NA	NA	TRBV5-1	CASSLDSPDGYTF	TGCGCCAGCAGCTTGGACAGTCCGGATGGCTACACCTTC
TRBJ2-1	TRBD2	NA	TRBV5-4	CASSPGTSGSNEQFF	TGTGCCAGCAGCCCAGGGACTAGCGGGAGCAATGAGCAGTTCTTC